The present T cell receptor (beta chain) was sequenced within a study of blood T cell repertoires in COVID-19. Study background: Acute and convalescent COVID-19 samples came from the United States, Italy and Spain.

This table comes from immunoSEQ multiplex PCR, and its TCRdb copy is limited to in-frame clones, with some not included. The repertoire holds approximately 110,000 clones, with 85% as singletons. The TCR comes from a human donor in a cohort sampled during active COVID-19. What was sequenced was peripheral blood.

The CDR3 is CASSSTGFDYGYTF. CDR3 sequence (DNA): TGTGCCAGCAGTTCAACAGGTTTCGACTATGGCTACACCTTC. The chain carries TRBV6-2 or TRBV6-3 and TRBJ1-2; possibly TRBD1 for D (5 bases). V dropped 4 bases and J dropped 3 bases, with 12 bases sitting between them. CDR1 is MNHEY and CDR2 is SVGEGT in the germline V gene. CDR3 length equals 14 residues.